The present T cell receptor beta chain was sequenced within a study of blood T cell repertoires in COVID-19. Deletions cut 2 bases from V and 4 bases from J, with 12 bases between. The CDR3 consists of 15 residues. The V gene's germline CDR1 is SGHAT and CDR2 FQNNGV. Seattle's cohort entered during active infection and was followed longitudinally. Authors' methods: Scientists estimated how many nucleated cells there were by amplifying reference gene primers. TCRdb keeps only in-frame clones here, not all; method: immunoSEQ multiplex PCR. V, J and clone size are those of that table, while D and trimming were read from the DNA. The table shows some 170,000 clones, with about four fifths occurring only once.

This receptor was obtained from a woman aged 40 to 50 with COVID-19, enrolled during active disease. Sequenced sample: peripheral blood. The V and J genes are TRBV11-2 and TRBJ1-3, with D perhaps TRBD1 (6 bases). As DNA, the CDR3 is TGTGCCAGCAGCTTATCCGGGGGGGCCGGAAACACCATATATTTT. It specifies CASSLSGGAGNTIYF.